This T cell receptor (beta chain) was recorded in a study of blood T cells in healthy people across ages. Germline-derived CDR1 and CDR2 are SGHVS and FNYEAQ. V trimming: 2 bases; J trimming: 8 bases; junction bases outside the gene matches: 4. There are 14 residues in the CDR3. Primers used in a second PCR of roughly 6 to 11 cycles were a sample-barcoded 5' primer and a J-beta primer mix. A single record per CDR3 protein comes from TCRdb applying MiXCR to the 5' RACE reads. This sample has around 870,000 distinct CDR3 sequences; under 30% occur once, and the top ten carry roughly 17%. The chain employs TRBV7-6 and TRBJ1-4; 8 nucleotides align to TRBD1. This clonotype originated in an elderly woman in good health. The sample comprised blood. This CDR3 reads CASSLQGAGEKLFF. The CDR3 DNA sequence: TGTGCCAGCAGCTTACAGGGGGCGGGAGAAAAACTGTTTTTT.